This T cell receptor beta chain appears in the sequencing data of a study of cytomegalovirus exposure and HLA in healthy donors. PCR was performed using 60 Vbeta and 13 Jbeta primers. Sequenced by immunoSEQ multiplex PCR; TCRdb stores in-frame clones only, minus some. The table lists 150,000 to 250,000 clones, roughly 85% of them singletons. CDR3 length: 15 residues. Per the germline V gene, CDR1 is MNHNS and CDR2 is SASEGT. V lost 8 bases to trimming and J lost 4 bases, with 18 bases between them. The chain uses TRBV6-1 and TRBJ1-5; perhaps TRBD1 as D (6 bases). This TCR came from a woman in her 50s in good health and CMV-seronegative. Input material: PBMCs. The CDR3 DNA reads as TGTGCCAGCTCCCCAGACAGGTGGTTAAATCAGCCCCAGCATTTT. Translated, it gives CASSPDRWLNQPQHF.